The clone carrying this TCR beta chain was counted only a few times. The limits of the CDR3 on the DNA are not certain, so only TCRdb's listed CDR3 is given. This sample stems from a study of control samples from healthy donors and cancer patients. Libraries were prepared by immunoSEQ multiplex PCR; TCRdb keeps only in-frame clonotypes and omits some of them. The table includes roughly 140,000 clones, roughly 89% detected once. The CDR3 is made up of 13 amino acids, end residues included. Germline V lookup: CDR1 SGHVS, CDR2 FQNEAQ. This TCR derives from a man aged 25 to 40 in good health. The V gene is TRBV7-8, the J gene TRBJ2-1; TRBD2 is the table's D call, not checked against the DNA. The source material was blood. CDR3: CASSFASGTLPFF.